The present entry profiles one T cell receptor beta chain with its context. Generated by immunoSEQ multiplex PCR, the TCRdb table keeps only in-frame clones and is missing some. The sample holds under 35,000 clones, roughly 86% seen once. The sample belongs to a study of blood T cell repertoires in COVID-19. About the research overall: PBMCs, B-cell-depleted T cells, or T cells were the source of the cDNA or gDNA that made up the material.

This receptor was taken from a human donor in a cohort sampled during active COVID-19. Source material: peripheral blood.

Here the CDR3 reads CAWSVLGTGGRQVFYEQYF. CDR3 DNA: TGTGCCTGGAGTGTCCTCGGGACAGGGGGGAGACAGGTATTCTACGAGCAGTACTTC. The V gene is TRBV30, the J gene TRBJ2-7; the match to TRBD1 covers 11 bases. The CDR3 is 19 amino acids. The germline V gene has CDR1 GTSNPN and CDR2 SVGIG (reference sequence). V shed 0 bases and J 3 bases; nucleotides not matched to a gene: 16.